The 32 T cell receptor beta chains reported below all come from one sample, sequenced in a study of cytomegalovirus exposure and HLA in healthy donors (dated by TCRdb to between 2016 and 2019). Receptor amplification or capture employed the immunoSEQ multiplex PCR assay. This is the immuneACCESS table as TCRdb keeps it, with only in-frame sequences that have V and J called. A part of the clones is gone; compared with another copy, unresolved V genes explain less than half, and the rest is unexplained. Within this sample are about 180,000 clones, with 85% of them counted one time only. The ten top clones hold more than 15% of the sample. Source material: PBMCs. These receptors came from a man younger than 35 in good health and CMV-seropositive.

The gene calls are TRBV6-1 and TRBJ2-7; 8 nucleotides agree with TRBD1. CDR3 length: 13 amino acids. CDR1 MNHNS and CDR2 SASEGT come from the germline V gene. The trim removed 7 bases at V and 6 bases at J, leaving 8 bases unmatched. DNA for the CDR3: TGTGCCAGCATGACGGACAGGGAAGGCGAGCAGTACTTC. Protein sequence: CASMTDREGEQYF.

The gene calls are TRBV13 and TRBJ2-5; weak D call: TRBD1 (6 bases). V gave up 7 bases and J gave up 1 base, with 16 bases separating them. CDR1 and CDR2 from the germline V gene are PRHDT and FYEKMQ (reference sequence). This CDR3 region has 15 residues. The CDR3 region has the DNA TGTGCCAGCAAGGAATACAGGGCATCCCAAGAGACCCAGTACTTC. This sequence encodes CASKEYRASQETQYF.

This clone was detected only a few times. The rearrangement joins TRBV7-9 to TRBJ2-3, with D tentatively TRBD2 (6 bases). Germline CDR1 reads SEHNR; CDR2 reads FQNEAQ (reference sequence). V dropped 6 bases and J dropped 1 base, with 14 bases sitting between them. This CDR3 has 15 amino acids. CDR3 nucleotide sequence: TGTGCCAGCAGTTCGCTGGCGGGGCGCACAGATACGCAGTATTTT. Amino acids: CASSSLAGRTDTQYF.

The chain couples TRBV28 to TRBJ1-3; perhaps TRBD1 as D (6 bases). V was shortened by 4 bases and J by 5 bases, with 12 bases between the two germline ends. CDR1 MDHEN and CDR2 SYDVKM come from the germline V gene. CDR3 length: 14 amino acids. The CDR3 spells CASSSHQGRNTIYF. For the CDR3, the DNA is TGTGCCAGCAGTTCGCACCAGGGGCGAAACACCATATATTTT.

This clone was recorded only once. The chain is built from TRBV2 and TRBJ1-3; D is uncertain. Per the germline V gene, CDR1 is SNHLY and CDR2 is FYNNEI. This CDR3 has 13 amino acids. The germline V and J ends were trimmed by 2 bases and 4 bases, with 6 bases remaining between them. This chain's CDR3 is CASSETYGNTIYF. The CDR3, as DNA: TGTGCCAGCAGTGAAACCTACGGAAACACCATATATTTT.

The V gene is TRBV6-5, the J gene TRBJ1-1; tentatively, D is TRBD1 (6 bases). V was clipped by 6 bases and J by 2 bases, with 10 bases between them. CDR3 length: 13 residues. Germline V gene data show CDR1 as MNHEY and CDR2 as SVGAGI. CDR3 sequence (DNA): TGTGCCAGCAGCCGAGGGGGTAACACTGAAGCTTTCTTT. This encodes CASSRGGNTEAFF.

The chain is built from TRBV27 and TRBJ2-7, with D perhaps matching TRBD1 (5 bases). CDR3 length: 14 amino acids. CDR1 MNHEY and CDR2 SMNVEV come from the germline V gene (reference sequence). Trimming took off 5 bases at V and 3 bases at J, with 14 bases between the two ends. Here the CDR3 DNA reads TGTGCCAGCAGTCAAGACAGTGCGATCTACGAGCAGTACTTC. Translation gives CASSQDSAIYEQYF.

This clone has just one count. The chain recombines TRBV6-5 with TRBJ1-2; D perhaps matches TRBD1 (5 bases). V was clipped by 5 bases and J by 8 bases, with 9 bases between them. Germline CDR1 MNHEY, CDR2 SVGAGI. The CDR3 loop spans 11 amino acids. CDR3: CASSQGNGYTF. In DNA form, the CDR3 reads TGTGCCAGCAGTCAGGGAAACGGCTACACCTTC.

The genes are TRBV30 and TRBJ2-7; 7 nucleotides match TRBD2. The length of the CDR3 is 15 residues. Trimming cost V 2 bases and J 4 bases; bases outside gene matches: 11. Germline V CDR1 and CDR2: GTSNPN, SVGIG (reference sequence). The CDR3 here is CAWSPLGQRDYEQYF. DNA for the CDR3: TGTGCCTGGAGTCCTTTGGGGCAGCGGGATTACGAGCAGTACTTC.

This clone occurred once. The V gene is TRBV4-1, the J gene TRBJ2-5; 16 bases fit TRBD2. This CDR3 is built from 14 residues. CDR1 MGHRA and CDR2 YSYEKL come from the germline V gene. Trimming cost V 6 bases and J 10 bases; bases outside gene matches: 5. The DNA of the CDR3 is TGCGCCAGCAGTCCCGGGACTAGCGGGAGGGACCAGTACTTC. It codes for CASSPGTSGRDQYF.

The V and J genes are TRBV7-9 and TRBJ2-1; 8 bases map to TRBD2. The trim removed 2 bases at V and 12 bases at J, leaving 3 bases unmatched. Germline V gene lookup returns CDR1 SEHNR and CDR2 FQNEAQ (reference sequence). The CDR3 has 12 residues. CDR3 sequence (DNA): TGTGCCAGCAGCTTACTACGGGGGGGGCAGTTCTTC. Its protein product is CASSLLRGGQFF.

The count of this clone is one. The V call is TRBV10-3, the J call TRBJ1-2; D is ambiguous. The V gene's germline CDR1 is ENHRY and CDR2 SYGVKD. V was clipped by 6 bases and J by 7 bases, with 21 bases between them. The CDR3 covers 15 residues. DNA for the CDR3: TGTGCCATCAGCCAAGGACTGCTCACAAGCCTTGGCTACACCTTC. It codes for CAISQGLLTSLGYTF.

The chain links TRBV9 to TRBJ2-7; TRBD2 aligns across 11 bases. The CDR3 has 14 residues. From germline, CDR1 is SGDLS and CDR2 YYNGEE. J gave up 3 bases and V 2 bases, and 1 base lay outside the gene matches. The CDR3 sequence: CASSVGTSGYEQYF. The CDR3 region has the DNA TGTGCCAGCAGCGTGGGGACTAGCGGCTACGAGCAGTACTTC.

The chain joins TRBV30 to TRBJ2-1, with 12 bases fitting TRBD2. Germline-derived CDR1 and CDR2 are GTSNPN and SVGIG (reference sequence). Trimming took 0 bases from V and 7 from J; bases not matched to a gene: 7. The CDR3 sequence is 16 residues long. CDR3 nucleotides: TGTGCCTGGAGTGTTGATCTAGCGGGGGGGGTTAATGAGCAGTTCTTC. Its protein is CAWSVDLAGGVNEQFF.

This sequence joins TRBV9 and TRBJ1-6, with 8 positions matching TRBD1. This CDR3 region has 16 residues. J lost 9 bases, V lost 3 bases, and 11 bases had no gene match. The germline gives CDR1 SGDLS, CDR2 YYNGEE. The CDR3, as DNA: TGTGCCAGCAGCGGCCGGACAGGGACGGTCGGTTCACCCCTCCACTTT. Residues: CASSGRTGTVGSPLHF.

This rearrangement joins TRBV9 to TRBJ2-5; 9 bases line up with TRBD1. The ends lost 4 bases at V and 2 bases at J; junction bases unmatched: 3. This CDR3 has 14 residues. Germline assignment: CDR1 SGDLS and CDR2 YYNGEE. CDR3 residues: CASSPGQGQETQYF. As DNA, the CDR3 is TGTGCCAGCAGCCCCGGACAGGGGCAAGAGACCCAGTACTTC.

The J gene is TRBJ1-1, the V gene TRBV19; the match to TRBD1 covers 8 bases. The junction had 8 bases not matched to a gene; V was cut back by 5 bases and J by 6 bases. Looked up from germline, CDR1 is LNHDA and CDR2 is SQIVND (reference sequence). This CDR3 spans 14 amino acids. For the CDR3, the DNA is TGTGCCAGTAGTCTCAGACAGGGGCAATCTGAAGCTTTCTTT. Translation gives CASSLRQGQSEAFF.

This clone was seen just once. This chain joins TRBV6-5 and TRBJ2-1, with D unclear. V lost 4 bases, J lost 1 base, and 8 bases lay in between. This CDR3 spans 14 amino acids. CDR1 and CDR2 from the germline V gene are MNHEY and SVGAGI. CDR3 sequence: CASSFLGSYNEQFF. Here the CDR3 DNA reads TGTGCCAGCAGTTTTCTAGGATCCTACAATGAGCAGTTCTTC.

The chain links TRBV5-1 to TRBJ2-7, with D possibly TRBD1 on 6 matching bases. The CDR3 consists of 14 residues. The germline CDR1 and CDR2 sequences are SGHRS and YFSETQ. V dropped 2 bases and J dropped 2 bases, with 11 bases sitting between them. The CDR3 DNA reads as TGCGCCAGCAGCTTAGCAGGGGACACCTACGAGCAGTACTTC. Its translation: CASSLAGDTYEQYF. Based on the CDR3 plus reference TRBV5-1 and TRBJ2-7, the full variable domain is KAGVTQTPRYLIKTRGQQVTLSCSPISGHRSVSWYQQTPGQGLQFLFEYFSETQRNKGNFPGRFSGRQFSNSRSEMNVSTLELGDSALYLCASSLAGDTYEQYFGPGTRLTVT.

This clone was counted between two and nine times. V is TRBV28 and J is TRBJ2-7; 10 nucleotides match TRBD2. CDR1 is MDHEN, CDR2 SYDVKM, per germline. CDR3 length: 14 residues. Unmatched junction bases numbered 1, after V lost 2 bases and J lost 3 bases. CDR3 in amino acids: CASSLGTSDYEQYF. DNA for the CDR3: TGTGCCAGCAGTTTAGGGACTAGCGACTACGAGCAGTACTTC.

This clone was seen once. The chain employs TRBV6-1 and TRBJ1-5; D call uncertain. Trimming removed 4 bases at V and 3 bases at J, with 13 bases between. CDR1 is MNHNS and CDR2 is SASEGT in the germline V gene. The CDR3 is made up of 15 amino acids. The CDR3 DNA sequence: TGTGCCAGCAGTGGGGGAGCGAATCTCAATCAGCCCCAGCATTTT. Protein: CASSGGANLNQPQHF.

The CDR3 spells CASSYSKQSYEQYF. The DNA for the CDR3 is TGTGCCAGCAGTTACTCGAAACAGTCCTACGAGCAGTACTTC. The chain carries TRBV6-6 and TRBJ2-7, with D unclear. There are 14 residues in the CDR3. Germline V gene sequence: CDR1 MNHNY, CDR2 SVGAGI (reference sequence). Trimming removed 0 bases from V and 1 base from J, with 7 bases in between.

The V gene is TRBV29-1, the J gene TRBJ1-2; TRBD1 is a possible D gene (5 bases). V lost 5 bases, J lost 0 bases, and 13 bases lay in between. Germline CDR1 and CDR2: SQVTM and ANQGSEA. This CDR3 contains 14 residues. The CDR3 spells CSVWGEGTNYGYTF. CDR3 coding DNA: TGCAGCGTTTGGGGGGAGGGCACTAACTATGGCTACACCTTC.

The V gene is TRBV19, the J gene TRBJ2-7; D is unclear. Per germline, CDR1 LNHDA and CDR2 SQIVND (reference sequence). The CDR3 loop spans 13 amino acids. Trimming took 4 bases from V and 5 from J, leaving 12 bases between them. The CDR3 DNA follows: TGTGCCAGTAGTACCTTCTCGGGTGACGAGCAGTACTTC. Translation gives CASSTFSGDEQYF. Combining the CDR3 with reference TRBV19 and TRBJ2-7 gives the whole variable domain DGGITQSPKYLFRKEGQNVTLSCEQNLNHDAMYWYRQDPGQGLRLIYYSQIVNDFQKGDIAEGYSVSREKKESFPLTVTSAQKNPTAFYLCASSTFSGDEQYFGPGTRLTVT.

The CDR3 loop is CASSGQGQETQYF. The CDR3 DNA reads as TGTGCCAGCTCCGGACAGGGTCAAGAGACCCAGTACTTC. The rearrangement links TRBV2 to TRBJ2-5; 8 bases map to TRBD1. Per the germline V gene, CDR1 is SNHLY and CDR2 is FYNNEI. The CDR3 is made up of 13 amino acids. V shed 8 bases, J shed 2 bases, and the junction held 4 bases outside the gene matches.

The CDR3 region is CASSLEERVNTEAFF. In DNA form, the CDR3 reads TGTGCCAGCAGCTTAGAAGAGAGGGTGAACACTGAAGCTTTCTTT. The gene calls are TRBV11-3 and TRBJ1-1, with no clear D. There are 15 residues in the CDR3. V shed 0 bases and J shed 0 bases, with 8 bases lying between them. Germline assignment: CDR1 SGHNT and CDR2 YENEEA.

The chain combines TRBV2 with TRBJ2-6; 7 nucleotides line up with TRBD1. Looked up from germline, CDR1 is SNHLY and CDR2 is FYNNEI. The V segment lost 5 bases and the J segment 3 bases; nucleotides outside the gene matches: 4. CDR3 size: 15 residues. CDR3 amino acids: CASSFRGLGANVLTF. As DNA, the CDR3 is TGTGCCAGCAGTTTTAGGGGGCTTGGGGCCAACGTCCTGACTTTC.

The V call is TRBV7-9, the J call TRBJ2-2; 7 nucleotides line up with TRBD1. This CDR3 contains 15 residues. CDR1 and CDR2 (germline): SEHNR, FQNEAQ (reference sequence). The V gene end was trimmed by 5 bases and the J gene end by 1 base; junction bases not matched to a gene: 4. Written as DNA, the CDR3 is TGTGCCAGCAGCCCCCGGGACAGGAACACCGGGGAGCTGTTTTTT. Translating gives CASSPRDRNTGELFF.

CDR3 in amino acids: CASSPPSRLNEKLFF. In nucleotides, the CDR3 is TGTGCCAGCTCACCACCGAGCAGGCTTAATGAAAAACTGTTTTTT. The chain uses TRBV18 and TRBJ1-4; D is undetermined. CDR1 and CDR2 (germline): KGHSH, LQKENI. This CDR3 is built from 15 residues. V was pared by 0 bases and J by 4 bases, with 9 bases between.

As regards this clone: The junction differs from germline at one of its ends, possibly a read error. The gene calls are TRBV11-2 and TRBJ2-7; D is tentatively TRBD1 or TRBD2 (6 bases each). The germline gives CDR1 SGHAT, CDR2 FQNNGV. The CDR3 covers 15 residues. CDR3: CASSIEGEAIHEQYF. The CDR3 bases are TGTGCCAGCAGCATAGAGGGGGAGGCTATCCACGAGCAGTACTTC.

The chain uses TRBV4-1 and TRBJ2-3, with 7 bases aligning to TRBD2. Germline V gene sequence: CDR1 MGHRA, CDR2 YSYEKL. Germline trimming cut 1 base from V and 4 bases from J; bases unmatched to any gene: 8. The CDR3 is 16 amino acids. CDR3 region: CASSQAGRGDADTQYF. In DNA form, the CDR3 reads TGCGCCAGCAGCCAAGCTGGCCGGGGGGATGCAGATACGCAGTATTTT.

This clone was detected a few times. The V gene is TRBV19, the J gene TRBJ2-3; 8 bases are a match to TRBD2. Germline trimming cut 3 bases from V and 4 bases from J; bases unmatched to any gene: 3. The CDR3 contains 14 residues. CDR1 and CDR2 from the germline V gene are LNHDA and SQIVND (reference sequence). This CDR3 reads CASSISGGADTQYF. The CDR3 coding sequence is TGTGCCAGTAGTATCTCGGGGGGGGCAGATACGCAGTATTTT.